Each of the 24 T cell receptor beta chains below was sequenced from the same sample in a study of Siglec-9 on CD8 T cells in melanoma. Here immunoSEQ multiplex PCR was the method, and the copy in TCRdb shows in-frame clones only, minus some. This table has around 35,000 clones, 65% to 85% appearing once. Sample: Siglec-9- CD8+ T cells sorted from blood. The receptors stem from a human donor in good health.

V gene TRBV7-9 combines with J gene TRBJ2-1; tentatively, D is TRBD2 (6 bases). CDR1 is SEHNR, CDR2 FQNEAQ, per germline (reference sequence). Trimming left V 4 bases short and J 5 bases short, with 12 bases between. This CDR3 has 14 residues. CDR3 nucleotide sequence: TGTGCCAGCAGCTCAACCCGGGAGCACAATGAGCAGTTCTTC. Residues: CASSSTREHNEQFF.

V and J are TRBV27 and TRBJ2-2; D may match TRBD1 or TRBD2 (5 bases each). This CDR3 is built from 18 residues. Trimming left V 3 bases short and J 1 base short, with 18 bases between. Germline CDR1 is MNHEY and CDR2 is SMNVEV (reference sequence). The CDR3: CASSFSGTVLGNTGELFF. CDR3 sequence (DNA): TGTGCCAGCAGTTTTTCCGGGACGGTTTTAGGGAACACCGGGGAGCTGTTTTTT.

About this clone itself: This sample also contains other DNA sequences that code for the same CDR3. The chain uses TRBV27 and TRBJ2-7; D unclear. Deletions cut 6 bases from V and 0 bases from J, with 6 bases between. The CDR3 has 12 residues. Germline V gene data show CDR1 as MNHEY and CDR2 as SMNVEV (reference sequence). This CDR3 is CASSPSSYEQYF. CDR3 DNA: TGTGCCAGCAGCCCTAGCTCCTACGAGCAGTACTTC.

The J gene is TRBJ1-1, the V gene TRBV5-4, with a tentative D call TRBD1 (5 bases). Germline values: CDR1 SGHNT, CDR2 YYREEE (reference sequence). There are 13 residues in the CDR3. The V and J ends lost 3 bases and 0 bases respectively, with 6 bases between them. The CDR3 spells CASSWGVNTEAFF. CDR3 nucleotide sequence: TGTGCCAGCAGCTGGGGGGTGAACACTGAAGCTTTCTTT.

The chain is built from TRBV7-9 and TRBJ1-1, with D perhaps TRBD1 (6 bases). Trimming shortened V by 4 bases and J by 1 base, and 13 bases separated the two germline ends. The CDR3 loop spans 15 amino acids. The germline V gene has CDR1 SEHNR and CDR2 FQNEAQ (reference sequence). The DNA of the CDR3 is TGTGCCAGCAGCTCGCCTACGGACAGGAACACTGAAGCTTTCTTT. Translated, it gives CASSSPTDRNTEAFF.

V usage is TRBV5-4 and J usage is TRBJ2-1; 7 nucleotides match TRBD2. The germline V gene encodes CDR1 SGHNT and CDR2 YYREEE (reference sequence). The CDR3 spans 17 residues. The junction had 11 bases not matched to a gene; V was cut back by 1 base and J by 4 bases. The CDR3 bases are TGTGCCAGCAGCTTGATTTTCGGGAGGAACGAGTACAATGAGCAGTTCTTC. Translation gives CASSLIFGRNEYNEQFF. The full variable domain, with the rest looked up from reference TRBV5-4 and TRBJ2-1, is ETGVTQSPTHLIKTRGQQVTLRCSSQSGHNTVSWYQQALGQGPQFIFQYYREEENGRGNFPPRFSGLQFPNYSSELNVNALELDDSALYLCASSLIFGRNEYNEQFFGPGTRLTVL.

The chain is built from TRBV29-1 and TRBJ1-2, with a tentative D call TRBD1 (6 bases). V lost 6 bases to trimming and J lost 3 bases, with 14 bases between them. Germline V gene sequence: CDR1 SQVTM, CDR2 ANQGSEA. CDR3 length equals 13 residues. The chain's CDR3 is CSVADRPDYGYTF. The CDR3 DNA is TGCAGCGTGGCAGACAGGCCCGACTATGGCTACACCTTC. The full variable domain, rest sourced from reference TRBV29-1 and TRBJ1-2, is SAVISQKPSRDICQRGTSLTIQCQVDSQVTMMFWYRQQPGQSLTLIATANQGSEATYESGFVIDKFPISRPNLTFSTLTVSNMSPEDSSIYLCSVADRPDYGYTFGSGTRLTVV.

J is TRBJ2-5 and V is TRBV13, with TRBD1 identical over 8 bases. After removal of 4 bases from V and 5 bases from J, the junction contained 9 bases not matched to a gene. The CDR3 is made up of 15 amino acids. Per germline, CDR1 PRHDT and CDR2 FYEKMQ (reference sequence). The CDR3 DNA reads TGTGCCAGCAGCTCCAGGGGGCCAACCCCGGAGACCCAGTACTTC. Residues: CASSSRGPTPETQYF.

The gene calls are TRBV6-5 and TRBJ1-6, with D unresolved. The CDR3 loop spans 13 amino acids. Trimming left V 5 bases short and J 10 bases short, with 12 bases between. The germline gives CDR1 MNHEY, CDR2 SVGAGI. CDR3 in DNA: TGTGCCAGCAGTGAGCTCAGTGGGTCACCCCTCCACTTT. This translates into CASSELSGSPLHF.

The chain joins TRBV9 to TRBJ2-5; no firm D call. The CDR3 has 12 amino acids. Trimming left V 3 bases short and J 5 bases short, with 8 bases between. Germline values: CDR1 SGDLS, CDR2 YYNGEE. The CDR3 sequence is CASSAMDETQYF. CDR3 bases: TGTGCCAGCAGCGCCATGGACGAGACCCAGTACTTC.

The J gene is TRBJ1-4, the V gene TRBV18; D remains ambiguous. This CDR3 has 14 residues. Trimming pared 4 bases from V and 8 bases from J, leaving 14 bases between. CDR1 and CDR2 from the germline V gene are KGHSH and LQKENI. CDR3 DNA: TGTGCCAGCTCACTGGGCCTAGGACTCGAAAAACTGTTTTTT. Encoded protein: CASSLGLGLEKLFF. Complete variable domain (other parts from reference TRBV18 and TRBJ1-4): NAGVMQNPRHLVRRRGQEARLRCSPMKGHSHVYWYRQLPEEGLKFMVYLQKENIIDESGMPKERFSAEFPKEGPSILRIQQVVRGDSAAYFCASSLGLGLEKLFFGSGTQLSVL.

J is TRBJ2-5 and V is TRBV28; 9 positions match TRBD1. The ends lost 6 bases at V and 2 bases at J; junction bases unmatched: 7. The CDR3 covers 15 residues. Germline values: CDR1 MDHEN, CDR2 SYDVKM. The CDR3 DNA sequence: TGTGCCAGCAGGGGGCCGGGACAGGGACAAGAGACCCAGTACTTC. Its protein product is CASRGPGQGQETQYF. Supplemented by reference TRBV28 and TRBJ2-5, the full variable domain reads DVKVTQSSRYLVKRTGEKVFLECVQDMDHENMFWYRQDPGLGLRLIYFSYDVKMKEKGDIPEGYSVSREKKERFSLILESASTNQTSMYLCASRGPGQGQETQYFGPGTRLLVL.

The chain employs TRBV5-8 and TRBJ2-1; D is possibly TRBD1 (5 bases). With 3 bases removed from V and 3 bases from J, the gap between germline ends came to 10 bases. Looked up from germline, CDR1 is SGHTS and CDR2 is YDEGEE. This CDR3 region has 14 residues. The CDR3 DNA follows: TGTGCCAGCAGCTGGCAGGGTAACTACAATGAGCAGTTCTTC. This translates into CASSWQGNYNEQFF.

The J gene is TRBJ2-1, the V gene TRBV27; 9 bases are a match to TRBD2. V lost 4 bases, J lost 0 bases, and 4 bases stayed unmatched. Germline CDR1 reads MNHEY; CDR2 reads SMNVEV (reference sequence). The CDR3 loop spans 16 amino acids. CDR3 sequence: CASSSPSGVSYNEQFF. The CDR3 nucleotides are TGTGCCAGCAGTTCCCCTAGCGGGGTCTCCTACAATGAGCAGTTCTTC.

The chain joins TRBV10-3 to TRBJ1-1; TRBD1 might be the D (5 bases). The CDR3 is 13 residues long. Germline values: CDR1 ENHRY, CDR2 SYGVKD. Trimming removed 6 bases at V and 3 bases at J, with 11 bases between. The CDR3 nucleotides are TGTGCCATCAGCAGAATAGGGGACACTGAAGCTTTCTTT. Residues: CAISRIGDTEAFF.

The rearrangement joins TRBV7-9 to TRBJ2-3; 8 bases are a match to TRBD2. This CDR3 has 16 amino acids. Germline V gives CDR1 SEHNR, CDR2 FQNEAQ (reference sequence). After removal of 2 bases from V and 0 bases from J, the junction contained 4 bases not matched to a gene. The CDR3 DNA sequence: TGTGCCAGCAGCTTATTGAGCGGGAGTAGCACAGATACGCAGTATTTT. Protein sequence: CASSLLSGSSTDTQYF.

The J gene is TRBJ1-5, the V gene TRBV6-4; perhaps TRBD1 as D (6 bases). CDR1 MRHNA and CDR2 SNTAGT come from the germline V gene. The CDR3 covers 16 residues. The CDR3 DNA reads TGTGTTACGGTGCCCAGGGGTGAGTATAGCAATCAGCCCCAGCATTTT. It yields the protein CVTVPRGEYSNQPQHF.

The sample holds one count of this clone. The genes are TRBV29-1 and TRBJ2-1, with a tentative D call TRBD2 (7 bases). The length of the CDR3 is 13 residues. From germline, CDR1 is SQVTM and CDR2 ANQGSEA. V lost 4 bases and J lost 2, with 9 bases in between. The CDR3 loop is CSVGGGAYNEQFF. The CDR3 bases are TGCAGCGTTGGGGGGGGCGCCTACAATGAGCAGTTCTTC.

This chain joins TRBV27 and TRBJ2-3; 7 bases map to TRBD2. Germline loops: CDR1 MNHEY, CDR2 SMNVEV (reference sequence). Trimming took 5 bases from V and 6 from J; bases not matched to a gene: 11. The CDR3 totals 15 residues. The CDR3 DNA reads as TGTGCCAGCAGTCTGGCCACCACCGGGAGGGATACGCAGTATTTT. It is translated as CASSLATTGRDTQYF.

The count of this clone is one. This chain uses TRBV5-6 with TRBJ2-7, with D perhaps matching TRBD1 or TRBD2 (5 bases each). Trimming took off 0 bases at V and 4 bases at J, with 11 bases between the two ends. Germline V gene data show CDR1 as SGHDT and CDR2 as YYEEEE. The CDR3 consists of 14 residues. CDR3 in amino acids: CASSLGGWKYEQYF. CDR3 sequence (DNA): TGTGCCAGCAGCTTGGGGGGGTGGAAGTACGAGCAGTACTTC.

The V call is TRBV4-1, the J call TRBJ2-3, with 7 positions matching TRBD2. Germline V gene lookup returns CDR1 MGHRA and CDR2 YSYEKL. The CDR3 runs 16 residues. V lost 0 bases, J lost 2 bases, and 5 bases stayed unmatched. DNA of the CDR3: TGCGCCAGCAGCCAAGAATCGGGGGGTTACACAGATACGCAGTATTTT. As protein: CASSQESGGYTDTQYF.

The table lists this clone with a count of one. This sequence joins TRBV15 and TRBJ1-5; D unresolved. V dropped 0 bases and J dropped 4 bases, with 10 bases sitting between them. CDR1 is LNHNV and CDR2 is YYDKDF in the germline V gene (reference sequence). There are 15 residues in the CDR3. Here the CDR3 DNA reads TGTGCCACCAGCAGAGATCTGAGCCCAAATCAGCCCCAGCATTTT. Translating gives CATSRDLSPNQPQHF.

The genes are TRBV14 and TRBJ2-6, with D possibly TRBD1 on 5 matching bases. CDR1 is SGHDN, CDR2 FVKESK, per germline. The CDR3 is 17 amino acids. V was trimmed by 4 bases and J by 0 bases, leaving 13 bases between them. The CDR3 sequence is CASSPVAGFSGANVLTF. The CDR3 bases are TGTGCCAGCAGCCCGGTAGCAGGGTTCTCTGGGGCCAACGTCCTGACTTTC.

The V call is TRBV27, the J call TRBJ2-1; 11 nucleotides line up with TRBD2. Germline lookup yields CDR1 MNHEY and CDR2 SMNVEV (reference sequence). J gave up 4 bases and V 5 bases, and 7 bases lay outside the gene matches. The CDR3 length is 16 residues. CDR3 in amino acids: CASSPLLAGGYNEQFF. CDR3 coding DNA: TGTGCCAGCAGTCCTCTATTAGCGGGAGGGTACAATGAGCAGTTCTTC.